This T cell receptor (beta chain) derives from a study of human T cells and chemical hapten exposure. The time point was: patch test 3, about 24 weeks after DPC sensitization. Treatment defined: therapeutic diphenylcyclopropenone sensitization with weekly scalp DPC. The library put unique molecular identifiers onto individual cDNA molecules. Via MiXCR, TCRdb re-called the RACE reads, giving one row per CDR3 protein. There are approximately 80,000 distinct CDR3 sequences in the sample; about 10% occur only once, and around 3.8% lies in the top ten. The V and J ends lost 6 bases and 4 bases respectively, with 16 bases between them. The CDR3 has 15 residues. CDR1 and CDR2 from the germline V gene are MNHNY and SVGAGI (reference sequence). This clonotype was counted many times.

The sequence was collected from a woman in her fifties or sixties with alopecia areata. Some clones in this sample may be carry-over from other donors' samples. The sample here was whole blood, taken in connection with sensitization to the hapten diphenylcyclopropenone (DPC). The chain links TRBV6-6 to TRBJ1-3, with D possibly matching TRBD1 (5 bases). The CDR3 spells CASRTPGRGGNTIYF. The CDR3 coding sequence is TGTGCCAGCAGAACTCCGGGGCGTGGGGGAAACACCATATATTTT.